This T cell receptor (beta chain) was identified during a study of OX40 agonist ivuxolimab in advanced cancers. Whole-study context: Under the entry rules, prior anti-PD-1, anti-PD-L1 or anti-CTLA-4 therapy was allowed, and less than 50% had some. One patient with hepatocellular carcinoma and two with cutaneous melanoma, three in all, had partial responses.

The junction had 4 bases not matched to a gene; V was cut back by 5 bases and J by 2 bases. Germline V gives CDR1 SEHNR, CDR2 FQNEAQ (reference sequence). The CDR3 runs to 14 residues. General study points: Among the nonresponders, some also had low normalized T-cell clonal expansion.

With respect to this clone: Its antigen is not identified.

Measured with immunoSEQ multiplex PCR; TCRdb has only the in-frame clones, and not every one. The sample lists around 53,000 clones; roughly 84% were seen once. J is TRBJ2-5 and V is TRBV7-9, with 8 bases fitting TRBD1. The source was CD4+ or CD8+ T cells sorted from blood, collected in a trial of the OX40 agonist ivuxolimab. The source is an adult with an advanced solid tumor such as melanoma, head and neck, liver or kidney cancer. The CDR3: CASSRQGIQETQYF. The CDR3 DNA is TGTGCCAGCAGCCGACAGGGGATACAAGAGACCCAGTACTTC.